This record looks at one TCR beta chain sequence and its context. The record originates from a study of blood T cell repertoires in COVID-19. At the level of the study: Whether acute or convalescent, the COVID-19 samples came from the United States, Italy and Spain.

The germline V gene encodes CDR1 SGHRS and CDR2 YFSETQ. The V segment lost 4 bases and the J segment 4 bases; nucleotides outside the gene matches: 7. The CDR3 has 14 residues. TCRdb's copy holds only in-frame clones and misses some; the assay was immunoSEQ multiplex PCR. The sample carries about 400,000 clones, around 89% recorded once. The origin of this receptor is a man between 40 and 49 years old with acute or convalescent COVID-19. This rearrangement joins TRBV5-1 to TRBJ1-2, with 7 positions matching TRBD1. The source material was peripheral blood. The CDR3 protein is CASSLQQGTYGYTF. The CDR3 coding sequence is TGCGCCAGCAGCCTTCAACAGGGGACCTATGGCTACACCTTC.